This T cell receptor (beta chain) derives from a study of blood T cell repertoires in COVID-19. Study in general: Sources were T cells, B-cell-depleted T cells, or PBMCs; the material itself was cDNA or gDNA.

Authors' processing steps: Estimates of nucleated cell counts were drawn from the amplification of reference gene primers. TCRdb's table, derived via immunoSEQ multiplex PCR, lists solely in-frame clones and lacks some. Clone size and V and J calls were adopted from that table, with D and trimming inferred from the DNA. Of around 200,000 clones in the sample, just under 90% were seen once. V was trimmed by 5 bases and J by 6 bases, leaving 13 bases between them. The CDR3 runs 13 residues. This chain connects TRBV12-3 or TRBV12-4 to TRBJ1-2; possibly TRBD1 for D (5 bases). The TCR originated in a woman under 30 who had recovered from COVID-19. Sequences were obtained from peripheral blood. CDR3 bases: TGTGCCAGCAGTCCCGACAGCATTAATGGCTACACCTTC. It translates to CASSPDSINGYTF.